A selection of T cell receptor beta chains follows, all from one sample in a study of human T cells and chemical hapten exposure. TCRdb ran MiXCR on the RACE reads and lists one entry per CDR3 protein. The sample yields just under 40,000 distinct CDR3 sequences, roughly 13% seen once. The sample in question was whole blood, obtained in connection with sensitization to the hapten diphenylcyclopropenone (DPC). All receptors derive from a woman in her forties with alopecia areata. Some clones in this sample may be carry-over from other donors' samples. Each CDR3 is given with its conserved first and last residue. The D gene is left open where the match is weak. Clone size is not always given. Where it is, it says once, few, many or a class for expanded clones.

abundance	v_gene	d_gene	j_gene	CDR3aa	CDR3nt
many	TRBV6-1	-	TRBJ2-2	CASSAGLSGELFF	TGTGCCAGCAGTGCGGGACTCTCCGGGGAGCTGTTTTTT
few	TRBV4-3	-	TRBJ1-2	CASSQDSGGQGYTF	TGCGCCAGCAGCCAAGATAGCGGGGGGCAAGGCTACACCTTC
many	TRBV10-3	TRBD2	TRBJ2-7	CAVGLASEQYF	TGTGCCGTGGGACTAGCGAGCGAGCAGTACTTC
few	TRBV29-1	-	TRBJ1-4	CSVSRQEHEKLFF	TGCAGCGTTTCCCGACAGGAGCATGAAAAACTGTTTTTT
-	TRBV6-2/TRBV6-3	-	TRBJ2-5	CASSYGDNSQETQYF	TGTGCCAGCAGTTACGGGGACAACTCGCAAGAGACCCAGTACTTC
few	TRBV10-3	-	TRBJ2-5	CATRTAEETQYF	TGTGCCACCCGGACAGCCGAAGAGACCCAGTACTTC
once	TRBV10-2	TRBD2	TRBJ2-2	CASRAGGSNTGELFF	TGCGCCAGCAGAGCGGGAGGCTCGAACACCGGGGAGCTGTTTTTT
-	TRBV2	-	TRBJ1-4	CASNTQGATNEKLFF	TGTGCCAGCAACACACAGGGCGCGACTAATGAAAAACTGTTTTTT
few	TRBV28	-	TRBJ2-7	CASSLIQGGYEQYF	TGTGCCAGCAGTTTGATCCAGGGGGGCTACGAGCAGTACTTC
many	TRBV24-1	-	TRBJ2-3	CATSETGRSTDTQYF	TGTGCCACCAGTGAAACAGGGAGGAGCACAGATACGCAGTATTTT
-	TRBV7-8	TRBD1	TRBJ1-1	CASSFKDRGLLMNTEAFF	TGTGCCAGCAGCTTCAAAGACAGGGGGCTTTTGATGAACACTGAAGCTTTCTTT
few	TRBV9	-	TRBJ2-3	CASSVGRDTQYF	TGTGCCAGCAGCGTAGGGAGAGATACGCAGTATTTT
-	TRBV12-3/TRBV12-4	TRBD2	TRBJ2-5	CASRANSGSIKTQYF	TGTGCCAGCAGGGCGAACAGCGGGAGTATAAAGACCCAGTACTTC
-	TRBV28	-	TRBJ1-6	CASSLVTSPLHF	TGTGCCAGCAGTTTAGTGACCTCACCCCTCCACTTT
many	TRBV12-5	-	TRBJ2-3	CASGLRGTERQYF	TGTGCTAGTGGCCTACGCGGGACAGAGAGGCAGTATTTT
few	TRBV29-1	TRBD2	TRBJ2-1	CSAARSGAYNEQFF	TGCAGCGCCGCTAGGAGCGGGGCTTACAATGAGCAGTTCTTC
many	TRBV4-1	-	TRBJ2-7	CASSKGEGPRSEQYF	TGCGCCAGCAGCAAAGGTGAAGGCCCCCGCAGCGAGCAGTACTTC
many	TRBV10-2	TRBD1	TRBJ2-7	CASRHGTEYEQYF	TGCGCCAGCAGACACGGGACAGAATACGAGCAGTACTTC
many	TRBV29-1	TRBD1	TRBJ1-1	CSVSVGQGNTEAFF	TGCAGCGTTTCGGTGGGACAGGGCAACACTGAAGCTTTCTTT
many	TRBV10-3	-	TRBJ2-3	CAITGGTDTQYF	TGTGCCATTACTGGAGGGACAGATACGCAGTATTTT
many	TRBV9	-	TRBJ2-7	CASSPLFSSYEQYF	TGTGCCAGCAGCCCCCTGTTCAGCTCCTACGAGCAGTACTTC
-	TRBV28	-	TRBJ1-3	CASSPSGLTGNTIYF	TGTGCCAGCAGTCCGTCCGGGCTAACAGGAAACACCATATATTTT
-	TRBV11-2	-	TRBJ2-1	CASSIQGRNEQFF	TGTGCCAGCAGCATACAGGGTAGGAATGAGCAGTTCTTC
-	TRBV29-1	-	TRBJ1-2	CSVVGEGYGYTF	TGCAGCGTGGTGGGGGAAGGCTATGGCTACACCTTC
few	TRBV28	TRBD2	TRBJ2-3	CASSFSAGSDTQYF	TGTGCCAGCAGCTTCTCAGCGGGGTCCGATACGCAGTATTTT
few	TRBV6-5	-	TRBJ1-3	CASRGNSGNTIYF	TGTGCCAGCAGGGGGAACTCTGGAAACACCATATATTTT
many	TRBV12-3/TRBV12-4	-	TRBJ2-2	CASSFGGNTGELFF	TGTGCCAGCAGTTTCGGGGGAAACACCGGGGAGCTGTTTTTT
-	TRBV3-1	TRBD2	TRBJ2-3	CASSPGDYLRDTQYF	TGTGCCAGCAGCCCCGGGGACTACTTACGAGATACGCAGTATTTT
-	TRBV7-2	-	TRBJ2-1	CASSLAMIGIDEQFF	TGTGCCAGCAGCTTAGCGATGATAGGGATCGATGAGCAGTTCTTC